Below, 18 T cell receptor beta chains from the same sample are listed, as sequenced in a study of T cell changes during pregnancy in multiple sclerosis. Produced via immunoSEQ multiplex PCR; TCRdb's table is partial and in-frame only. The table has tens of thousands of clones, 80% to 95% seen once; the top ten hold more than 0.7%. The sample here was peripheral blood, taken in the first trimester of pregnancy. These receptors all stem from a female donor with multiple sclerosis, enrolled in a pregnancy study.

The J gene is TRBJ2-3, the V gene TRBV7-9; D possibly corresponds to TRBD1 (5 bases). The V and J ends lost 5 bases and 2 bases respectively, with 11 bases between them. CDR1 is SEHNR, CDR2 FQNEAQ, per germline (reference sequence). This CDR3 is 14 amino acids long. CDR3 protein: CASSADTHTDTQYF. CDR3 coding DNA: TGTGCCAGCAGCGCGGACACACACACAGATACGCAGTATTTT.

This clone has a single count. The rearrangement joins TRBV9 to TRBJ2-5; 7 nucleotides agree with TRBD2. The germline V gene encodes CDR1 SGDLS and CDR2 YYNGEE. This CDR3 contains 15 residues. V dropped 4 bases and J dropped 5; count of bases not matched to a gene: 11. CDR3 coding DNA: TGTGCCAGCAGCCTCTCCGCAGCGGGGCTGGAGACCCAGTACTTC. Protein sequence: CASSLSAAGLETQYF.

The J gene is TRBJ2-2, the V gene TRBV9; maybe TRBD1 (5 bases). Between the trimmed V and J ends, which lost 0 bases and 2 bases, there was a span of 11 bases. CDR1 is SGDLS and CDR2 is YYNGEE in the germline V gene. The CDR3 runs to 16 residues. As DNA, the CDR3 is TGTGCCAGCAGCGTAGCGGTAGGGGCCAACACCGGGGAGCTGTTTTTT. Residues: CASSVAVGANTGELFF.

The chain employs TRBV4-2 and TRBJ1-2; no reliable D call. CDR1 and CDR2 from the germline V gene are LGHNA and YNFKEQ. The ends were cut back, 2 bases at V and 1 base at J, with 8 bases in the middle. The CDR3 sequence is 14 residues long. CDR3 sequence (DNA): TGTGCCAGCAGCCAAACACAGAGTAACTATGGCTACACCTTC. Protein product: CASSQTQSNYGYTF.

The gene calls are TRBV27 and TRBJ2-2, with unresolved D. Germline V gene data show CDR1 as MNHEY and CDR2 as SMNVEV (reference sequence). This CDR3 comprises 16 residues. V dropped 5 bases and J dropped 0 bases, with 13 bases sitting between them. CDR3 sequence (DNA): TGTGCCAGCAGTCCAACGACATACGCGAACACCGGGGAGCTGTTTTTT. It encodes CASSPTTYANTGELFF.

V gene TRBV7-3 combines with J gene TRBJ1-2, with 7 bases matching TRBD1. Germline V gene sequence: CDR1 SGHTA, CDR2 FQGTGA. With V trimmed by 5 bases and J by 2 bases, 8 bases remained unmatched. The CDR3 is 15 amino acids. The CDR3, as DNA: TGTGCCAGCAGCCTACACAGGGGAGGCAACTATGGCTACACCTTC. It specifies CASSLHRGGNYGYTF.

A single count supports this clone. The gene calls are TRBV5-6 and TRBJ1-5; possibly TRBD1 for D (6 bases). CDR3 length equals 16 residues. Germline V gives CDR1 SGHDT, CDR2 YYEEEE. V lost 1 base, J lost 7 bases, and 18 bases lay in between. CDR3 sequence (DNA): TGTGCCAGCAGCTTGTCCAGGGGCATTGGAAACCAGCCCCAGCATTTT. The encoded protein is CASSLSRGIGNQPQHF.

The V call is TRBV7-2, the J call TRBJ2-3; D gene ambiguous. The CDR3 consists of 14 residues. V was shortened by 1 base and J by 3 bases, with 8 bases between the two germline ends. Germline CDR1 SGHTA, CDR2 FQGNSA. The CDR3 DNA reads TGTGCCAGCAGCTTAGATCGGTGGACAGATACGCAGTATTTT. It translates to CASSLDRWTDTQYF.

The rearrangement joins TRBV18 to TRBJ2-3; no clear D gene. The CDR3 totals 15 residues. The germline V gene has CDR1 KGHSH and CDR2 LQKENI. With 3 bases removed from V and 0 bases from J, the gap between germline ends came to 10 bases. This chain's CDR3 is CASSPLYSSTDTQYF. In DNA form, the CDR3 reads TGTGCCAGCTCACCCCTCTATTCGAGCACAGATACGCAGTATTTT. The full variable domain, with the rest looked up from reference TRBV18 and TRBJ2-3, is NAGVMQNPRHLVRRRGQEARLRCSPMKGHSHVYWYRQLPEEGLKFMVYLQKENIIDESGMPKERFSAEFPKEGPSILRIQQVVRGDSAAYFCASSPLYSSTDTQYFGPGTRLTVL.

This CDR3 reads CASSFTATNEKLFF. CDR3 in DNA: TGTGCCAGCAGTTTTACTGCAACTAATGAAAAACTGTTTTTT. V is TRBV27 and J is TRBJ1-4; the D is unclear. This CDR3 has 14 amino acids. Trimming shortened V by 3 bases and J by 0 bases, and 5 bases separated the two germline ends. Per germline, CDR1 MNHEY and CDR2 SMNVEV (reference sequence). Combining the CDR3 with reference TRBV27 and TRBJ1-4 gives the whole variable domain EAQVTQNPRYLITVTGKKLTVTCSQNMNHEYMSWYRQDPGLGLRQIYYSMNVEVTDKGDVPEGYKVSRKEKRNFPLILESPSPNQTSLYFCASSFTATNEKLFFGSGTQLSVL.

The chain joins TRBV19 to TRBJ1-2; no clear D. Trimming stripped 3 bases from V and 2 bases from J, with 10 bases between. The CDR3 covers 14 residues. Per the germline V gene, CDR1 is LNHDA and CDR2 is SQIVND (reference sequence). The CDR3: CASSIPTLNYGYTF. The CDR3 coding sequence is TGTGCCAGTAGTATCCCCACACTAAACTATGGCTACACCTTC.

This chain connects TRBV4-3 to TRBJ1-6; no reliable D call. Per the germline V gene, CDR1 is LGHNA and CDR2 is YSLEER. The CDR3 contains 14 residues. V shed 1 base and J shed 5 bases, with 6 bases lying between them. The CDR3 nucleotides read TGCGCCAGCAGCCAAGTTTTAAATAATTCACCCCTCCACTTT. It yields the protein CASSQVLNNSPLHF.

The CDR3 spells CASSPTSGANTGELFF. CDR3 DNA: TGTGCCAGCAGCCCAACTAGCGGGGCGAACACCGGGGAGCTGTTTTTT. This sequence joins TRBV7-3 and TRBJ2-2; the match to TRBD2 covers 10 bases. Unmatched junction bases numbered 3, after V lost 5 bases and J lost 0 bases. The CDR3 runs to 16 residues. CDR1 and CDR2 (germline): SGHTA, FQGTGA.

V is TRBV4-1 and J is TRBJ2-5; the match to TRBD2 covers 10 bases. V lost 0 bases and J lost 4; bases outside the gene matches: 8. This CDR3 has 17 amino acids. From germline, CDR1 is MGHRA and CDR2 YSYEKL. CDR3 nucleotides: TGCGCCAGCAGCCAAGACTCGAGCGGGGGGGTACGAGAGACCCAGTACTTC. Protein product: CASSQDSSGGVRETQYF.

This clone was seen a handful of times. This chain joins TRBV5-1 and TRBJ2-7, with 9 nucleotides matching TRBD1. The V and J ends lost 3 bases and 3 bases, in that order; junction bases with no gene match: 7. The CDR3 contains 15 residues. Germline V gives CDR1 SGHRS, CDR2 YFSETQ. CDR3 coding DNA: TGCGCCAGCAGCTGGGGGACAGGGATTAACTACGAGCAGTACTTC. Protein product: CASSWGTGINYEQYF.

The chain couples TRBV19 to TRBJ1-2, with 8 bases fitting TRBD1. Looked up from germline, CDR1 is LNHDA and CDR2 is SQIVND (reference sequence). The CDR3 has 14 residues. V dropped 8 bases and J dropped 4; count of bases not matched to a gene: 9. CDR3 nucleotide sequence: TGTGCCAGTGGCACCAGGGGGCGCGGCTATGGCTACACCTTC. Its translation is CASGTRGRGYGYTF.

V usage is TRBV10-3 and J usage is TRBJ2-1; 8 bases map to TRBD2. V lost 6 bases, J lost 9 bases, and 10 bases stayed unmatched. There are 14 residues in the CDR3. Germline values: CDR1 ENHRY, CDR2 SYGVKD. The CDR3 DNA reads as TGTGCCATCAGACGGGGGGGCCAGAGATTTGAGCAGTTCTTC. This sequence encodes CAIRRGGQRFEQFF.

The chain is built from TRBV4-3 and TRBJ2-1; 9 bases match TRBD2. Germline V gene lookup returns CDR1 LGHNA and CDR2 YSLEER. V dropped 0 bases and J dropped 5; count of bases not matched to a gene: 8. The CDR3 spans 17 residues. The CDR3 protein is CASSQDWGLAGNNEQFF. CDR3 in DNA: TGCGCCAGCAGCCAAGATTGGGGTCTAGCGGGGAACAATGAGCAGTTCTTC.